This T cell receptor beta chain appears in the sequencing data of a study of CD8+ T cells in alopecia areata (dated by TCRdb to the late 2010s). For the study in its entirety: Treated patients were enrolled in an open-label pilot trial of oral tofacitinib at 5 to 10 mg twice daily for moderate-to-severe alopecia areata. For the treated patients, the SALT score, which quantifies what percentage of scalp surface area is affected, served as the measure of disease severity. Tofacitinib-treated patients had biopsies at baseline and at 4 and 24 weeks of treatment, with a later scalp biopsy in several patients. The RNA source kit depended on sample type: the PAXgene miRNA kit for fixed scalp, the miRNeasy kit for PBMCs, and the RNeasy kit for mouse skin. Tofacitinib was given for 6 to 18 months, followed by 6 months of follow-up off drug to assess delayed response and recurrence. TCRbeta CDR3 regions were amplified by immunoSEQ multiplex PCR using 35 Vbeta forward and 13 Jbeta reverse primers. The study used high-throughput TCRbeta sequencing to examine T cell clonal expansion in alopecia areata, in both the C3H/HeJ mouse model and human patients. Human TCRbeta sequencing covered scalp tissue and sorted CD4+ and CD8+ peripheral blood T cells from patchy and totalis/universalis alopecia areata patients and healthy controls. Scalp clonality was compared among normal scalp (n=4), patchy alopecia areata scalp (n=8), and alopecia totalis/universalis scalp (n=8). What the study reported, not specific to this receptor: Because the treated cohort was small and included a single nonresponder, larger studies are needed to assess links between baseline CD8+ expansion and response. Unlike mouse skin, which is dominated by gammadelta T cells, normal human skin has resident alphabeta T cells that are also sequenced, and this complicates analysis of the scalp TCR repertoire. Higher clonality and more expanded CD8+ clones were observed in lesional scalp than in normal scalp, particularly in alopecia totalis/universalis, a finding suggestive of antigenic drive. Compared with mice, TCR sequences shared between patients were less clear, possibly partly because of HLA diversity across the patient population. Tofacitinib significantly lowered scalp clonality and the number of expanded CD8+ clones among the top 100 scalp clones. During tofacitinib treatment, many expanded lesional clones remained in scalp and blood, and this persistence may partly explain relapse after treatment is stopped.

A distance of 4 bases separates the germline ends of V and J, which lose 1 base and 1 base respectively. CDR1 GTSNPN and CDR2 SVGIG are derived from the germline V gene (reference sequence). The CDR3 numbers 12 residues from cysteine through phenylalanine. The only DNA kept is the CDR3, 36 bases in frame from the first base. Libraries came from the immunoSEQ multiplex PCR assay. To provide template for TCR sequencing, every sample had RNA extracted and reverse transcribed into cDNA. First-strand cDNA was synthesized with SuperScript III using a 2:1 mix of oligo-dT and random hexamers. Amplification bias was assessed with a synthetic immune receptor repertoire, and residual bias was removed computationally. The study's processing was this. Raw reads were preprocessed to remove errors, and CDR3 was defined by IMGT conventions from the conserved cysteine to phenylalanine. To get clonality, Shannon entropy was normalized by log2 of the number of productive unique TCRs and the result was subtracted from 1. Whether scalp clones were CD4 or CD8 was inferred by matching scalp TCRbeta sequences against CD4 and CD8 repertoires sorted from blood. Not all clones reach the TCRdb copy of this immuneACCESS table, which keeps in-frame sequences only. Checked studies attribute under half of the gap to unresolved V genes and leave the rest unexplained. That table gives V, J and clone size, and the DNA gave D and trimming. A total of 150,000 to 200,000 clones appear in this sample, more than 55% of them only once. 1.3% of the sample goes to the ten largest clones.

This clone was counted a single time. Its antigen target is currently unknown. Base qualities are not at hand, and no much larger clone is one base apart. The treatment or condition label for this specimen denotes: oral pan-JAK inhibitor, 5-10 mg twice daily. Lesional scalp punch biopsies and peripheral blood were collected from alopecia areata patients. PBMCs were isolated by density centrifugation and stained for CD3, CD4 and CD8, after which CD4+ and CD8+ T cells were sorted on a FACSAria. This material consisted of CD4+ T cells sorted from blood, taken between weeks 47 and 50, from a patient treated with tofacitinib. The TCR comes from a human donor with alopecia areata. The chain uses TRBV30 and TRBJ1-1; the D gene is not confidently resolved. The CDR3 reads CAWSDKNTEAFF. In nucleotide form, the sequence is TGTGCCTGGAGTGACAAGAACACTGAAGCTTTCTTT.